This is a list of T cell receptor beta chains from one sample in a study of shared clonotypes between healthy human individuals. Profiling relied on immunoSEQ multiplex PCR, and the TCRdb table lists in-frame clones only, not all of them. The table includes under 2,000,000 clones, about 95% detected once. Sequencing was done on a sample of naive CD8+ T cells sorted from blood. The receptor source for this set is a man aged 18 to 30 in good health. CDR3s include the opening cysteine and the closing phenylalanine or tryptophan. Fields, in order: clone size, V gene, D gene, J gene, CDR3 DNA, CDR3 protein. A D gene is named only where the DNA matches it firmly. The size field is filled for only some rows; it gives once, few, many or a size class.

>.|TRBV19|TRBD2|TRBJ2-1
TGTGCCAGTAGTCCTGGGACTAGCGGATACAATGAGCAGTTCTTC
CASSPGTSGYNEQFF
>.|TRBV11-2|.|TRBJ1-1
TGTGCCAGCAGCTCCTCGGTGGCTGAAGCTTTCTTT
CASSSSVAEAFF
>.|TRBV4-1|TRBD2|TRBJ2-1
TGCGCCAGCAGCCAAGTGGCAGCGGGGGGGAACTACAATGAGCAGTTCTTC
CASSQVAAGGNYNEQFF
>.|TRBV10-3|TRBD2|TRBJ2-5
TGTGCCATGCGCCCTAGCGGGAGTGGGGAGACCCAGTACTTC
CAMRPSGSGETQYF
>once|TRBV2|TRBD1|TRBJ2-7
TGTGCCAGCAGCGAAGCCGGGACAGGGGGCTCCTACGAGCAGTACTTC
CASSEAGTGGSYEQYF
>.|TRBV13|TRBD2|TRBJ2-7
TGTGCCAGCAGCTTAGGCCCCCCCCCTAGCGGGAGGGCCTACGAGCAGTACTTC
CASSLGPPPSGRAYEQYF
>.|TRBV19|.|TRBJ2-1
TGTGCCAGTAGTATTCACGGCAGCTCCTACAATGAGCAGTTCTTC
CASSIHGSSYNEQFF
>.|TRBV25-1|.|TRBJ2-2
TGTGCCAGCAGTGATTCGGGGTGGGCCGGGGAGCTGTTTTTT
CASSDSGWAGELFF
>.|TRBV7-9|.|TRBJ1-2
TGTGCCAGCAGCTTCGGTTTCGGGGGCTATGGCTACACCTTC
CASSFGFGGYGYTF
>.|TRBV7-9|TRBD1|TRBJ2-7
TGTGCCAGCAGCCCTCGGGACAGGGATTACGAGCAGTACTTC
CASSPRDRDYEQYF
>.|TRBV25-1|.|TRBJ2-1
TGTGCCAGCAGTGAATACCCTCGGGTTGGCGAGTCCTTTAATGAGCAGTTCTTC
CASSEYPRVGESFNEQFF
>.|TRBV5-1|.|TRBJ2-7
TGCGCCAGCAGCTTGGCGCAGGGGTGGAACTACGAGCAGTACTTC
CASSLAQGWNYEQYF
>.|TRBV4-3|.|TRBJ2-7
TGCGCCAGCAGCCAGGCCAGAGCCTACGAGCAGTACTTC
CASSQARAYEQYF
>.|TRBV5-1|TRBD2|TRBJ2-7
TGCGCCAGCAGCTCACGAGCGGGAGTGCGGTACGAGCAGTACTTC
CASSSRAGVRYEQYF
>.|TRBV7-8|.|TRBJ2-1
TGTGCCAGCAGCTCTAGAGGCTATGAGCAGTTCTTC
CASSSRGYEQFF
>.|TRBV2|TRBD2|TRBJ2-1
TGTGCCAGCAGCCCTCCGGGGGGGGCGGATTTAAATGAGCAGTTCTTC
CASSPPGGADLNEQFF
>once|TRBV4-1|TRBD1|TRBJ2-1
TGCGCCAGCAGCCGCCGGGACAGGGACGAAGGGGCCTACAATGAGCAGTTCTTC
CASSRRDRDEGAYNEQFF
>.|TRBV2|TRBD1|TRBJ1-2
TGTGCCAGCGGACAGGGAGACTATGGCTACACCTTC
CASGQGDYGYTF
>.|TRBV7-9|.|TRBJ2-7
TGTGCCAGCAGCAGTCCGGGAGTGGGCGAGCAGTACTTC
CASSSPGVGEQYF
>.|TRBV6-5|TRBD2|TRBJ2-1
TGTGCCAGCAGTTACCTTCGGGAGGGCCTCTACAATGAGCAGTTCTTC
CASSYLREGLYNEQFF
>.|TRBV30|.|TRBJ2-7
TGTGCCGGGATACTCCCCGGCTACGAGCAGTACTTC
CAGILPGYEQYF